Below are 29 T cell receptor beta chains sequenced from a single sample in a study of vaccination and CD4 T cells after COVID-19. Noted treatment: roughly ten-day PBMC culture with coronavirus spike peptide pools or control peptides (ViraFEST assay). Once obtained from cultured CD4+ T cells, the DNA was sequenced using the Oncomine TCR Beta short-read assay. MiXCR, applied by TCRdb to the PCR reads, yields one record per CDR3 protein. Counted here are about 11,000 distinct CDR3 sequences, 65% occurring once; the ten biggest clones make up 20% to 30%. The antigens these receptors bind are not known. Source: CD4+ T cells from blood, cultured in vitro, taken before SARS-CoV-2 vaccination. Source of these receptors: a human donor who had recovered from COVID-19.

This chain uses TRBV20-1 with TRBJ2-7; the match to TRBD2 covers 7 bases. V was pared by 2 bases and J by 1 base, with 5 bases of the junction left unmatched. Germline V lookup: CDR1 DFQATT, CDR2 SNEGSKA (reference sequence). This CDR3 has 14 amino acids. For the CDR3, the DNA is TGCAGTGCTAGACTGCAGGGAGGGTCCTACGAGCAGTACTTC. Residues: CSARLQGGSYEQYF.

This clonotype was recorded only once. The chain links TRBV19 to TRBJ1-6, with TRBD1 matching over 7 bases. The CDR3 loop spans 16 amino acids. The trim removed 5 bases at V and 1 base at J, leaving 5 bases unmatched. CDR1 LNHDA and CDR2 SQIVND come from the germline V gene (reference sequence). The CDR3 sequence: CASSQQGLSYNSPLHF. The CDR3 coding sequence is TGTGCCAGTAGTCAACAGGGGCTTTCCTATAATTCACCCCTCCACTTT.

CDR3 in amino acids: CSARGGKKGTDTQYF. DNA of the CDR3: TGCAGTGCTAGAGGAGGGAAAAAGGGCACAGATACGCAGTATTTT. The V and J genes are TRBV20-1 and TRBJ2-3; TRBD2 is a possible D gene (5 bases). CDR3 length: 15 residues. V was trimmed by 1 base and J by 1 base, leaving 12 bases between them. Germline values: CDR1 DFQATT, CDR2 SNEGSKA (reference sequence).

The CDR3 DNA sequence: TGTGCCAGCAGCCGAGGACGGTACCAAGAGACCCAGTACTTC. This codes for CASSRGRYQETQYF. This chain connects TRBV7-9 to TRBJ2-5; D is undetermined. Trimming took 5 bases from V and 0 from J, leaving 10 bases between them. CDR1 is SEHNR, CDR2 FQNEAQ, per germline (reference sequence). The CDR3 runs to 14 residues.

This CDR3 reads CASSPAVFVSGGGSYNEQFF. As DNA, the CDR3 is TGTGCCAGCAGTCCCGCGGTGTTCGTTAGCGGAGGGGGCTCCTACAATGAGCAGTTCTTC. The gene calls are TRBV11-1 and TRBJ2-1, with D possibly being TRBD1 or TRBD2 (6 bases each). Germline V gives CDR1 SGHAT, CDR2 FQDESV (reference sequence). This CDR3 contains 20 residues. V was cut by 6 bases and J by 0 bases, with 27 bases left in between. Combining the CDR3 with reference TRBV11-1 and TRBJ2-1 gives the whole variable domain EAEVAQSPRYKITEKSQAVAFWCDPISGHATLYWYRQILGQGPELLVQFQDESVVDDSQLPKDRFSAERLKGVDSTLKIQPAELGDSAMYLCASSPAVFVSGGGSYNEQFFGPGTRLTVL.

The rearrangement links TRBV7-2 to TRBJ2-5; TRBD2 agrees at 8 bases. V lost 5 bases to trimming and J lost 6 bases; unmatched junction nucleotides: 8. This CDR3 comprises 14 residues. Germline V gives CDR1 SGHTA, CDR2 FQGNSA. DNA of the CDR3: TGTGCCAGCAGCCCCCGGGGGGGTTCGAAGACCCAGTACTTC. Its translation is CASSPRGGSKTQYF.

The gene calls are TRBV29-1 and TRBJ2-7, with 10 nucleotides matching TRBD1. Germline lookup yields CDR1 SQVTM and CDR2 ANQGSEA. Losses at the gene ends were 6 bases for V and 6 bases for J; bases not matched to a gene: 8. This CDR3 is 13 amino acids long. The CDR3, as DNA: TGCAGCGTGGGACAGGGGAATGGTCGCGAGCAGTACTTC. This gives the protein CSVGQGNGREQYF.

The rearrangement uses TRBV7-2 and TRBJ2-7; TRBD2 matches 11 bases. The V gene's germline CDR1 is SGHTA and CDR2 FQGNSA. V lost 4 bases to trimming and J lost 7 bases; unmatched junction nucleotides: 9. The CDR3 loop spans 15 amino acids. The DNA of the CDR3 is TGTGCCAGCAGCTCACCTAGCGGGAGGAGCAGGGAGCAGTACTTC. Translating it yields CASSSPSGRSREQYF.

CDR3 loop: CASRQGAGAGELFF. The CDR3 DNA is TGTGCCAGCAGACAGGGGGCTGGCGCCGGGGAGCTGTTTTTT. This chain uses TRBV6-1 with TRBJ2-2; 9 bases are a match to TRBD1. The CDR3 has 14 amino acids. The ends lost 6 bases at V and 6 bases at J; junction bases unmatched: 5. CDR1 and CDR2 (germline): MNHNS, SASEGT.

The gene calls are TRBV28 and TRBJ1-1; D might be TRBD1 (5 bases). The ends were cut back, 3 bases at V and 4 bases at J, with 15 bases in the middle. Per germline, CDR1 MDHEN and CDR2 SYDVKM. The CDR3 covers 15 residues. Here the CDR3 DNA reads TGTGCCAGCAGTTTTATGGGCAGGGAAAGCACTGAAGCTTTCTTT. This encodes CASSFMGRESTEAFF.

V is TRBV4-2 and J is TRBJ2-2; TRBD1 is a possible D gene (5 bases). The CDR3 extends over 17 amino acids. Trimming took 2 bases from V and 1 from J, leaving 14 bases between them. Looked up from germline, CDR1 is LGHNA and CDR2 is YNFKEQ. The CDR3: CASSQPKGTGNTGELFF. The CDR3, as DNA: TGTGCCAGCAGCCAACCTAAGGGAACAGGGAACACCGGGGAGCTGTTTTTT.

The chain links TRBV20-1 to TRBJ1-6; D gene ambiguous. V shed 6 bases and J shed 11 bases, with 17 bases lying between them. In germline, CDR1 is DFQATT, CDR2 SNEGSKA (reference sequence). This CDR3 contains 13 residues. CDR3 DNA: TGCAGTGCCAGACAAGGGCGCGGGGCACCCCTCCACTTT. Its translation is CSARQGRGAPLHF.

This chain connects TRBV6-5 to TRBJ2-1, with 9 nucleotides matching TRBD1. The CDR3 sequence is 16 residues long. J gave up 6 bases and V 2 bases, and 8 bases lay outside the gene matches. Germline V gene lookup returns CDR1 MNHEY and CDR2 SVGAGI. The CDR3 bases are TGTGCCAGCAGTTACCGGGGACAGGGCCTACTCAATGAGCAGTTCTTC. This encodes CASSYRGQGLLNEQFF.

This clonotype was seen once. The chain recombines TRBV7-2 with TRBJ1-5; possible D gene TRBD1, 5 bases. Germline values: CDR1 SGHTA, CDR2 FQGNSA. This CDR3 has 16 amino acids. Trimming pared 1 base from V and 7 bases from J, leaving 17 bases between. As DNA, the CDR3 is TGTGCCAGCAGCTTAGTCCCATCCGGGGCCGTCCAGCCCCAGCATTTT. This codes for CASSLVPSGAVQPQHF.

V usage is TRBV7-2 and J usage is TRBJ2-5; D not certain. Germline values: CDR1 SGHTA, CDR2 FQGNSA. The CDR3 is 12 amino acids. Trimming cost V 2 bases and J 4 bases, with 5 bases left between them. The CDR3 reads CASSLSRETQYF. The CDR3 coding sequence is TGTGCCAGCAGCTTAAGTAGAGAGACCCAGTACTTC.

The chain recombines TRBV30 with TRBJ1-5; D is uncertain. Germline V gene data show CDR1 as GTSNPN and CDR2 as SVGIG (reference sequence). This CDR3 has 14 residues. The V and J ends lost 2 bases and 0 bases respectively, with 8 bases between them. For the CDR3, the DNA is TGTGCCTGGAGTTCCCGTTATAGCAATCAGCCCCAGCATTTT. It is translated as CAWSSRYSNQPQHF.

The chain uses TRBV6-5 and TRBJ2-7; 10 nucleotides align to TRBD2. V shed 1 base and J 2 bases; nucleotides not matched to a gene: 8. The CDR3 runs to 17 residues. The V gene's germline CDR1 is MNHEY and CDR2 SVGAGI. CDR3 bases: TGTGCCAGCAGTTACTATGGTGGGCTAGCGGGAGCCTACGAGCAGTACTTC. As protein: CASSYYGGLAGAYEQYF.

The chain uses TRBV27 and TRBJ2-3; 15 bases map to TRBD2. The CDR3 length is 17 residues. V dropped 5 bases and J dropped 6; count of bases not matched to a gene: 9. The germline gives CDR1 MNHEY, CDR2 SMNVEV (reference sequence). CDR3 in DNA: TGTGCCAGCAGTCCCACCCACGGGACTAGCGGGAGGGATACGCAGTATTTT. This codes for CASSPTHGTSGRDTQYF.

The chain uses TRBV24-1 and TRBJ2-5; D ambiguous. V was pared by 3 bases and J by 1 base, with 8 bases between. The CDR3 has 14 amino acids. CDR1 and CDR2 (germline): KGHDR, SFDVKD. The CDR3 spells CATSDPGTQETQYF. The CDR3 bases are TGTGCCACCAGTGATCCCGGAACCCAAGAGACCCAGTACTTC.

The chain joins TRBV28 to TRBJ1-2; a weak D match, TRBD1 (5 bases). Germline-derived CDR1 and CDR2 are MDHEN and SYDVKM. With 4 bases removed from V and 2 bases from J, the gap between germline ends came to 8 bases. This CDR3 has 13 residues. Here the CDR3 DNA reads TGTGCCAGCAGTTGGGGACGAAACTATGGCTACACCTTC. Its translation: CASSWGRNYGYTF.

This clonotype was observed a single time. The CDR3 DNA reads as TGTGCCACCAGTGATGGAAGCGGGAGTAGAGCCAATGAGCAGTTCTTC. This translates into CATSDGSGSRANEQFF. V is TRBV24-1 and J is TRBJ2-1; 8 bases match TRBD2. Trimming took 3 bases from V and 6 from J; bases not matched to a gene: 9. The CDR3 runs to 16 residues. Per the germline V gene, CDR1 is KGHDR and CDR2 is SFDVKD.

This chain uses TRBV20-1 with TRBJ2-7; D uncertain. CDR3 length: 14 amino acids. Germline CDR1 reads DFQATT; CDR2 reads SNEGSKA (reference sequence). Trimming shortened V by 3 bases and J by 2 bases, and 14 bases separated the two germline ends. CDR3 in DNA: TGCAGTGCTAGTCCCAGAGTTAGAACCTACGAGCAGTACTTC. Protein sequence: CSASPRVRTYEQYF.

CDR3 coding DNA: TGTGCCAGCAGCTTGTACAAGGTTGCGGACACCATATATTTT. It codes for CASSLYKVADTIYF. The chain has TRBV7-2 and TRBJ1-3; the D is unclear. The CDR3 loop spans 14 amino acids. Germline V gene sequence: CDR1 SGHTA, CDR2 FQGNSA. With 3 bases removed from V and 8 bases from J, the gap between germline ends came to 14 bases.

V and J are TRBV30 and TRBJ2-2; 12 bases align to TRBD2. The germline gives CDR1 GTSNPN, CDR2 SVGIG (reference sequence). The CDR3 covers 14 residues. J was trimmed by 4 bases and V by 3 bases; bases with no gene match: 0. The chain's CDR3 is CAWRGLAGTGELFF. The CDR3 DNA reads TGTGCCTGGAGGGGACTAGCGGGCACCGGGGAGCTGTTTTTT.

The sample holds one count of this clonotype. The genes are TRBV6-1 and TRBJ2-7; D is perhaps TRBD1 or TRBD2 (6 bases each). Germline V gene lookup returns CDR1 MNHNS and CDR2 SASEGT. Trimming pared 6 bases from V and 6 bases from J, leaving 24 bases between. The CDR3 totals 16 residues. The CDR3, as DNA: TGTGCCAGCAGGCAAAGGGGGGCGGTGAGACTTGGCGAGCAGTACTTC. Translation gives CASRQRGAVRLGEQYF.

The V gene is TRBV20-1, the J gene TRBJ2-1; 10 positions match TRBD2. The CDR3 runs to 14 residues. The germline V gene has CDR1 DFQATT and CDR2 SNEGSKA (reference sequence). V was clipped by 2 bases and J by 9 bases; unmatched bases: 7. The CDR3 DNA is TGCAGTGCTAGATTTTCTAGCGGGAGAGGTGAGCAGTTCTTC. Its translation is CSARFSSGRGEQFF.

This clonotype was picked up a small number of times. The chain couples TRBV27 to TRBJ2-1, with 14 nucleotides matching TRBD2. Germline CDR1 reads MNHEY; CDR2 reads SMNVEV (reference sequence). Trimming took 7 bases from V and 6 from J; bases not matched to a gene: 11. The CDR3 runs to 17 residues. In DNA form, the CDR3 reads TGTGCCAGCACTCGACTAGCGGGAGGGCTAGCCGGCAATGAGCAGTTCTTC. Translating gives CASTRLAGGLAGNEQFF.

This chain connects TRBV20-1 to TRBJ2-1; 8 bases are shared with TRBD2. J was trimmed by 3 bases and V by 4 bases; bases with no gene match: 5. This CDR3 spans 14 amino acids. Germline CDR1 DFQATT, CDR2 SNEGSKA (reference sequence). CDR3 sequence (DNA): TGCAGTGCTATCTTCCTAGCGGGCTACAATGAGCAGTTCTTC. Protein product: CSAIFLAGYNEQFF.

The chain combines TRBV7-2 with TRBJ1-1; unclear D gene. The CDR3 contains 12 residues. The V gene's germline CDR1 is SGHTA and CDR2 FQGNSA. Trimming took 7 bases from V and 0 from J, leaving 6 bases between them. The CDR3 here is CASTEMNTEAFF. The CDR3 nucleotides read TGTGCCAGCACCGAAATGAACACTGAAGCTTTCTTT.